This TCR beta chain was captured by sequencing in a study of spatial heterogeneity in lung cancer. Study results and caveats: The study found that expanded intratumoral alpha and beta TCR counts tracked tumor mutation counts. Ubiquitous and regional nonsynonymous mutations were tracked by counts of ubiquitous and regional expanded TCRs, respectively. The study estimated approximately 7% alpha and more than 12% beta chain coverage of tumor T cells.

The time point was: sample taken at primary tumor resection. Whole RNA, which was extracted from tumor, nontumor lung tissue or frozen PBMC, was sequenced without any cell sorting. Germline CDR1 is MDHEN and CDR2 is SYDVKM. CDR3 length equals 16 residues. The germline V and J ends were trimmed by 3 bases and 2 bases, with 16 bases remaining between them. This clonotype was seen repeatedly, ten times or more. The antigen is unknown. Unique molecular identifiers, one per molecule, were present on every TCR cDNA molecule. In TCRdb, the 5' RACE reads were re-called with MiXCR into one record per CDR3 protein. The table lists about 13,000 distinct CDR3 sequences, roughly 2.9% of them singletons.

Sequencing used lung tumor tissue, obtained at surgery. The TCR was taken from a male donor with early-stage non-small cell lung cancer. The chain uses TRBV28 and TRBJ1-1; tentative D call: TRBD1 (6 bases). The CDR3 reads CASSLGSDRPNTEAFF. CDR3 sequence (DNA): TGTGCCAGCAGTTTGGGGTCCGACAGGCCTAACACTGAAGCTTTCTTT.